The present TCR beta chain was sequenced within a study of TIL therapy for anti-PD-1-resistant metastatic lung cancer. V lost 6 bases to trimming and J lost 1 base; unmatched junction nucleotides: 9. The CDR3 contains 16 residues. CDR1 and CDR2 (germline): MNHEY, SMNVEV (reference sequence). Time point meaning: pre-treatment sample, taken before nivolumab and TIL therapy. This clone was picked up a small number of times. The libraries were made with immunoSEQ v3. Data came from immunoSEQ multiplex PCR; TCRdb stores just in-frame clones and leaves some out. The sample consists of some 43,000 clones, roughly 85% of them appearing once.

The J gene is TRBJ1-2, the V gene TRBV27; 9 bases agree with TRBD1. Source: blood, taken at baseline. The sequence was obtained from a man between 65 and 85 years old with non-small cell lung cancer. The CDR3 coding sequence is TGTGCCAGCAGATCCGACCGACAGGGGGTTAACTATGGCTACACCTTC. Encoded protein: CASRSDRQGVNYGYTF.